Included here is one T cell receptor beta chain sequence, with context. The antigen remains unidentified. Clones were sequenced by immunoSEQ multiplex PCR, and TCRdb holds only the in-frame ones, with some missing. In the table there are about 94,000 clones, 88% of which are singletons. This sample was included in a study of OX40 agonist ivuxolimab in advanced cancers. Study-wide findings and caveats: Antigen specificity was not determined for the expanded peripheral T cells.

Per germline, CDR1 SQVTM and CDR2 ANQGSEA. The CDR3 spans 14 residues. Between the trimmed V and J ends, which lost 4 bases and 5 bases, there was a span of 15 bases. The J gene is TRBJ2-1, the V gene TRBV29-1, with D possibly being TRBD1 (6 bases). The sequences come from CD4+ or CD8+ T cells sorted from blood, collected in a trial of the OX40 agonist ivuxolimab. The sequence was collected from an adult with an advanced solid tumor such as melanoma, head and neck, liver or kidney cancer. The CDR3 region is CSVGRQGQDNEQFF. In DNA, the CDR3 is TGCAGCGTTGGACGGCAGGGGCAAGACAATGAGCAGTTCTTC.